Described below is a single T cell receptor (beta chain) sequence and its context. The target antigen is unknown. Primers used in a second PCR of about 7 to 12 cycles were a sample-barcoded 5' primer and a J-beta primer mix. One entry per CDR3 protein results from TCRdb running MiXCR on the 5' RACE reads. The sample consists of over a million distinct CDR3 sequences, approximately 43% of them appearing once. This CDR3 region has 14 residues. From germline, CDR1 is SGHTA and CDR2 FQGNSA. Trimming took off 5 bases at V and 7 bases at J, with 18 bases between the two ends. This sample is part of a study of blood T cells in healthy people across ages. At least 7 million PBMCs were isolated per sample. Study-level results: Long-lived donors had more naive CD4+ cells and higher diversity than aged donors.

The specimen sequenced was blood. The chain employs TRBV7-2 and TRBJ2-7; D unresolved. The TCR originated in a woman aged 18-29 years in good health. DNA of the CDR3: TGTGCCAGCAGCGTAGGTGTGGGCTTCTCGGAGCAGTACTTC. Translating it yields CASSVGVGFSEQYF.